This T cell receptor beta chain appears in the sequencing data of a study of cytomegalovirus exposure and HLA in healthy donors. Remarks on this clone: Its antigen is as yet unknown.

Per the germline V gene, CDR1 is MRHNA and CDR2 is SNTAGT. V lost 4 bases to trimming and J lost 2 bases; unmatched junction nucleotides: 2. The CDR3 is 15 amino acids. Study outcomes and limitations: In an earlier analysis, in 540 or so donors, most V segments appeared productive either ~87% or ~30% of the time.

Primers: 60 Vbeta forward and 13 Jbeta reverse. Method: immunoSEQ multiplex PCR; TCRdb's copy keeps in-frame clones and lacks some. This sample has about 170,000 clones, with over 75% found just once. This chain uses TRBV6-4 with TRBJ1-5; TRBD1 matches at 10 bases. This TCR derives from a young woman in good health and CMV-seronegative. The sequenced sample consisted of PBMCs. Here the CDR3 DNA reads TGTGCCAGCAGTGCCGGGACAGGGGGCAATCAGCCCCAGCATTTT. Encoded protein: CASSAGTGGNQPQHF.